These 5 T cell receptor beta chains came from one sample sequenced in a study of blood T cell repertoires in COVID-19. Sequenced by immunoSEQ multiplex PCR; TCRdb stores in-frame clones only, minus some. The data contain more than 150,000 clones, about 88% of them singletons. The specimen was peripheral blood. These receptors came from a man aged 25 to 40 with active or convalescent COVID-19.

The gene calls are TRBV6-4 and TRBJ2-7; no definite D call. CDR1 and CDR2 (germline): MRHNA, SNTAGT. The V end lost 6 bases, the J end lost 6 bases, and 21 bases lay between the germline ends. This CDR3 spans 15 amino acids. DNA of the CDR3: TGTGCCAGCAGGGCTCACCAGTTTCAGGCCTCCGAGCAGTACGTC. It yields the protein CASRAHQFQASEQYV.

This chain's CDR3 is CASTLGQLDNSPLHF. DNA of the CDR3: TGTGCCAGCACGTTGGGACAGCTGGATAATTCACCCCTCCACTTT. This rearrangement joins TRBV2 to TRBJ1-6; TRBD1 matches 7 bases. The CDR3 extends over 15 amino acids. Germline V lookup: CDR1 SNHLY, CDR2 FYNNEI. V shed 7 bases and J 5 bases; nucleotides not matched to a gene: 8.

This sequence joins TRBV15 and TRBJ2-7, with 10 positions matching TRBD1. Germline lookup yields CDR1 LNHNV and CDR2 YYDKDF (reference sequence). The V gene end was trimmed by 5 bases and the J gene end by 3 bases; junction bases not matched to a gene: 7. The CDR3 covers 15 residues. The CDR3 nucleotides read TGTGCCACCAGCGCACGACAGGGGGCAGGCTACGAGCAGTACTTC. Translating it yields CATSARQGAGYEQYF.

With regard to this clone: This CDR3 is also generated by other DNA sequences in the sample. The rearrangement links TRBV19 to TRBJ1-1, with D tentatively TRBD1 (5 bases). The CDR3 loop spans 14 amino acids. Germline CDR1 and CDR2: LNHDA and SQIVND (reference sequence). V was shortened by 3 bases and J by 0 bases, with 8 bases between the two germline ends. CDR3: CASSIGGLNTEAFF. The CDR3 nucleotides read TGTGCCAGTAGTATCGGGGGGTTGAACACTGAAGCTTTCTTT.

V usage is TRBV5-1 and J usage is TRBJ2-5, with 13 positions matching TRBD2. V was clipped by 5 bases and J by 5 bases; unmatched bases: 9. Germline CDR1 and CDR2: SGHRS and YFSETQ. The CDR3 is 16 residues long. DNA for the CDR3: TGCGCCAGCAGGCCTCCACTAGCGGGGGGGCTGGAGACCCAGTACTTC. It encodes CASRPPLAGGLETQYF.